This T cell receptor (beta chain) was found in a study of blood T cells in healthy people across ages. Study-level results: More naive CD4+ cells and higher diversity marked long-lived donors relative to aged donors.

A J-beta primer mix and a sample-barcoded 5' primer were used in a second PCR of roughly 6 to 11 cycles. TCRdb re-called the 5' RACE reads with MiXCR, one entry per CDR3 protein. The sample has more than 1,000,000 distinct CDR3 sequences; approximately 25% are singletons. Notes on this clonotype: Its antigen is currently unknown.

Germline V gene sequence: CDR1 MGHRA, CDR2 YSYEKL. The V and J ends lost 1 base and 6 bases respectively, with 23 bases between them. The CDR3 is made up of 18 amino acids. Per-sample PBMC isolation yielded at least 6.5 million cells. These same records also appear under a second study, on T cells of mothers and their children.

The J gene is TRBJ2-3, the V gene TRBV4-1; D is undetermined. This TCR was sampled from a girl aged 2 to 9 in good health. The sequencing input was blood. The CDR3 sequence is CASSQGTWPRQVGDTQYF. The DNA of the CDR3 is TGCGCCAGCAGCCAAGGAACGTGGCCGCGGCAGGTCGGGGATACGCAGTATTTT.